The entry below gives a single T cell receptor beta chain sequence along with its context. The CDR3 consists of 15 residues. Trimming left V 3 bases short and J 3 bases short, with 12 bases between. Germline CDR1 is SNHLY and CDR2 is FYNNEI. The data stem from a study of control samples from healthy donors and cancer patients. Clones were read by immunoSEQ multiplex PCR, and TCRdb kept only the in-frame ones, dropping some. Of about 410,000 clones in the sample, around 90% were seen once. This TCR came from a man in his forties with head and neck cancer. The sequencing sample was made of PBMCs. V gene TRBV2 combines with J gene TRBJ2-1; tentative D call: TRBD1 (6 bases). The CDR3 nucleotides read TGTGCCAGCAGTGATCTCAGGGGCGTCTACAATGAGCAGTTCTTC. Protein product: CASSDLRGVYNEQFF.